This record concerns one T cell receptor beta chain sequence. TCRdb fed the 5' RACE reads into MiXCR, producing one record per CDR3 protein. The sample carries just over 250,000 distinct CDR3 sequences, about 5.2% recorded once. Germline trimming cut 5 bases from V and 6 bases from J; bases unmatched to any gene: 11. Germline-derived CDR1 and CDR2 are SGHTA and FQGTGA. The CDR3 runs to 16 residues. This sample is drawn from a study of T cells after yellow fever vaccination. The source was CD4+ T cells sorted from PBMCs, collected on the day of the yellow fever booster vaccination. J is TRBJ2-2 and V is TRBV7-3, with 8 bases aligning to TRBD1. The sequence was collected from a man aged 18 to 30 who received the YFV17D yellow fever vaccine. The CDR3 is CASSLSGQVGPGELFF. The CDR3, as DNA: TGTGCCAGCAGCCTTTCGGGACAGGTGGGCCCCGGGGAGCTGTTTTTT.